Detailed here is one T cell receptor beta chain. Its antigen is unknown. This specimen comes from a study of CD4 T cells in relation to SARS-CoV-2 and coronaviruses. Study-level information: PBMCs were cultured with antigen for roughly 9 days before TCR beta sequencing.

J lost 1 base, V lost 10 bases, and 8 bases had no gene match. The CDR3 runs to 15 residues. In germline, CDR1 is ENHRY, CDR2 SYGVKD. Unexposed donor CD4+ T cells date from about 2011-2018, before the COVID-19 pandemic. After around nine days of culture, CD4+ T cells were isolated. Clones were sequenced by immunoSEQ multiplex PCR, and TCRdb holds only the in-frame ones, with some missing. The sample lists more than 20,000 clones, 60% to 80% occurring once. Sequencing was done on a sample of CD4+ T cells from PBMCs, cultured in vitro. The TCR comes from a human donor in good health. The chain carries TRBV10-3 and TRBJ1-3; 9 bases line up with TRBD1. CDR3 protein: CATLDRGYSGNTIYF. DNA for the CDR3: TGTGCCACCTTAGACAGGGGGTATTCTGGAAACACCATATATTTT.